The T cell receptor beta chain described here comes from a study of T cell responses to AZD1222 COVID-19 vaccine. Study findings and constraints: Repertoire sampling happened only post peak T cell response. Close to half of all spike-specific TCRs reportedly target regions of the variants that are unmutated. In a largely white British group with more females than males, clonal diversity was possibly underestimated.

V was clipped by 6 bases and J by 3 bases, with 23 bases between them. Germline V gene data show CDR1 as MNHEY and CDR2 as SMNVEV (reference sequence). The CDR3 has 17 residues. To note about this clone: The antigen is unknown.

TCRdb's table, derived via immunoSEQ multiplex PCR, lists solely in-frame clones and lacks some. The top ten hold 21% of the sample, which has under 70,000 clones, approximately 80% seen once. Sequencing was performed on peripheral blood, taken on day 0 of AZD1222 vaccination. This TCR came from an adult in good health. The V call is TRBV27, the J call TRBJ1-1; D perhaps matches TRBD1 (5 bases). The CDR3 region has the DNA TGTGCCAGCAGGACGGACGCGGGGCTCTCTCCTTACACTGAAGCTTTCTTT. Residues: CASRTDAGLSPYTEAFF.